This TCR beta chain was sequenced for a study of tumor-infiltrating lymphocytes in primary liver carcinoma. In the study overall: The patient group consisted of men and women aged 30 to 69 years. Study observations and caveats: For tumor-adjacent and tumor-blood pairs, overlap was less than that seen for tumor region pairs.

CDR1 and CDR2 from the germline V gene are SQVTM and ANQGSEA. The CDR3 consists of 13 residues. Making TCR beta cDNA involved 400 to 600 ng total RNA and a constant-region primer. Three rounds of nested multiplex PCR with slightly modified ARM-PCR produced TCR beta libraries. The first two PCR rounds, nine to ten cycles each, used TRBV1-TRBV30 forward primers and a C-beta reverse primer. TCRdb re-analysed the multiplex PCR reads in MiXCR, keeping a single row per CDR3 protein. The sample shows approximately 74,000 distinct CDR3 sequences, 60% to 80% of them seen only once. Comment on this clonotype: The antigen remains unidentified. A read error may produce the germline difference seen at one junction end.

Unsorted bulk tissue, roughly 20-34 mg of it, served as the source for co-extraction of RNA and DNA. The patients presented with primary liver carcinoma, which was managed through surgical resection. Each individual tumor supplied samples from five separate regions. This TCR derives from a woman in her sixties or seventies with primary liver carcinoma and hepatitis B virus infection. The rearrangement joins TRBV29-1 to TRBJ2-3, with D possibly TRBD1 on 6 matching bases. Sample: liver tumor tissue from sampling region 4. Subset of the sample: tumor region T4, right-lateral pole. The CDR3, as DNA: TGCAGCGCCGAAGGGGGTCGCACAGTTACGCAGTGTTTT. The encoded protein is CSAEGGRTVTQCF.